These 22 T cell receptor beta chains were all obtained from the same sample, sequenced in a study of blood T cell repertoires in COVID-19. Clones were read by immunoSEQ multiplex PCR, and TCRdb kept only the in-frame ones, dropping some. Here the sample spans roughly 70,000 clones, about 92% being singletons. Specimen: peripheral blood. Receptors originate from a man over 45 with acute or convalescent COVID-19.

The chain uses TRBV28 and TRBJ1-2; 9 positions match TRBD1. Looked up from germline, CDR1 is MDHEN and CDR2 is SYDVKM. The V segment lost 5 bases and the J segment 5 bases; nucleotides outside the gene matches: 3. The CDR3 has 13 amino acids. In DNA form, the CDR3 reads TGTGCCAGCAGTACCGGGACAGGGTATGGCTACACCTTC. As protein: CASSTGTGYGYTF.

The chain is built from TRBV6-5 and TRBJ2-1, with 9 bases identical to TRBD2. J lost 4 bases, V lost 2 bases, and 3 bases had no gene match. Germline V lookup: CDR1 MNHEY, CDR2 SVGAGI. This CDR3 contains 15 residues. The CDR3 bases are TGTGCCAGCAGTTACCGCAGCGGGGGGTACAATGAGCAGTTCTTC. Its protein product is CASSYRSGGYNEQFF.

The genes are TRBV12-3 or TRBV12-4 and TRBJ2-1; 7 bases map to TRBD1. The CDR3 spans 13 residues. With 1 base clipped from V and 12 bases from J, the junction kept 6 bases outside the gene matches. DNA for the CDR3: TGTGCCAGCAGTTTAGGTTTAGGGGGCGTGCAGTTCTTC. This encodes CASSLGLGGVQFF.

The chain recombines TRBV6-5 with TRBJ2-7; TRBD1 is a possible D gene (5 bases). Germline V CDR1 and CDR2: MNHEY, SVGAGI. V gave up 11 bases and J gave up 0 bases, with 17 bases separating them. The CDR3 runs 14 residues. CDR3 residues: CAGKQEPRSYEQYF. The DNA for the CDR3 is TGTGCCGGAAAACAGGAGCCCCGCTCCTACGAGCAGTACTTC.

The rearrangement uses TRBV2 and TRBJ1-2; the match to TRBD1 covers 7 bases. After removal of 7 bases from V and 7 bases from J, the junction contained 6 bases not matched to a gene. The CDR3 runs to 12 residues. Germline CDR1 SNHLY, CDR2 FYNNEI. The CDR3, as DNA: TGTGCCAGCACCCGGGACAGCAGTGGCTACACCTTC. Encoded protein: CASTRDSSGYTF.

This chain links TRBV7-2 with TRBJ2-7; TRBD1 might be the D (5 bases). The CDR3 covers 14 residues. Germline V lookup: CDR1 SGHTA, CDR2 FQGNSA. Trimming removed 1 base from V and 0 bases from J, with 7 bases in between. The CDR3 reads CASSLDRFSYEQYV. DNA for the CDR3: TGTGCCAGCAGCTTAGACAGGTTCTCCTACGAGCAGTACGTC.

The V and J genes are TRBV2 and TRBJ2-5; 7 positions agree with TRBD2. The CDR3 extends over 12 amino acids. The germline V gene encodes CDR1 SNHLY and CDR2 FYNNEI. The trim removed 7 bases at V and 4 bases at J, leaving 3 bases unmatched. The CDR3 sequence: CASTGTIETQYF. The CDR3 DNA sequence: TGTGCCAGCACCGGGACTATAGAGACCCAGTACTTC. The full variable domain, with the rest looked up from reference TRBV2 and TRBJ2-5, is EPEVTQTPSHQVTQMGQEVILRCVPISNHLYFYWYRQILGQKVEFLVSFYNNEISEKSEIFDDQFSVERPDGSNFTLKIRSTKLEDSAMYFCASTGTIETQYFGPGTRLLVL.

The chain recombines TRBV6-5 with TRBJ2-5, with 8 bases fitting TRBD2. The CDR3 length is 13 residues. CDR1 is MNHEY, CDR2 SVGAGI, per germline. V was pared by 8 bases and J by 7 bases, with 9 bases of the junction left unmatched. The DNA of the CDR3 is TGTGCCAGCGCGTCGGGAGGGGTGGGGACCCAGTACTTC. Protein sequence: CASASGGVGTQYF.

V is TRBV7-9 and J is TRBJ2-5; a possible D gene is TRBD1 (6 bases). Trimming cost V 8 bases and J 9 bases, with 25 bases left between them. Germline assignment: CDR1 SEHNR and CDR2 FQNEAQ (reference sequence). CDR3 length: 15 amino acids. The CDR3 nucleotides are TGTGCCAGCTCCCGTGTGGGGGCCCCCGGGGTGTCCCAGTACTTC. Its protein product is CASSRVGAPGVSQYF.

In nucleotides, the CDR3 is TGTGCCAGCAGCGTAGCAGGTTGGGTGGACACCGGGGAGCTGTTTTTT. Translating gives CASSVAGWVDTGELFF. V is TRBV9 and J is TRBJ2-2; D ambiguous. The CDR3 runs to 16 residues. Per germline, CDR1 SGDLS and CDR2 YYNGEE. V gave up 0 bases and J gave up 3 bases, with 12 bases separating them.

The rearrangement uses TRBV18 and TRBJ2-3; TRBD1 matches 7 bases. CDR3 size: 18 residues. Unmatched junction bases numbered 17, after V lost 3 bases and J lost 5 bases. Germline CDR1 and CDR2: KGHSH and LQKENI. The CDR3 reads CASSPPSGPGPGGDTQYF. In DNA form, the CDR3 reads TGTGCCAGCTCACCGCCCAGTGGGCCCGGGCCAGGGGGAGATACGCAGTATTTT.

V is TRBV6-5 and J is TRBJ1-6; tentatively, D is TRBD1 (6 bases). CDR1 is MNHEY and CDR2 is SVGAGI in the germline V gene. This CDR3 has 14 residues. V lost 2 bases and J lost 8, with 10 bases in between. CDR3 coding DNA: TGTGCCAGCAGTTACAGCAGGGGAGATTCACCCCTCCACTTT. Translated, it gives CASSYSRGDSPLHF.

The chain carries TRBV4-1 and TRBJ1-4; the D is unclear. Deletions cut 3 bases from V and 7 bases from J, with 9 bases between. The germline CDR1 and CDR2 sequences are MGHRA and YSYEKL. CDR3 size: 13 residues. CDR3 loop: CASSQWRGEKLFF. As DNA, the CDR3 is TGCGCCAGCAGCCAGTGGAGAGGTGAAAAACTGTTTTTT.

The chain is built from TRBV10-2 and TRBJ2-2; TRBD2 aligns across 10 bases. Germline-derived CDR1 and CDR2 are WSHSY and SAAADI. Trimming removed 3 bases from V and 4 bases from J; junction bases left unmatched: 5. This CDR3 has 16 residues. The CDR3: CASSDIAGGLTGELFF. The CDR3 DNA sequence: TGCGCCAGCAGTGACATAGCGGGGGGTCTCACCGGGGAGCTGTTTTTT.

The rearrangement uses TRBV20-1 and TRBJ1-4, with D perhaps TRBD1 (6 bases). CDR1 DFQATT and CDR2 SNEGSKA come from the germline V gene (reference sequence). This CDR3 is built from 11 residues. Trimming shortened V by 5 bases and J by 11 bases, and 12 bases separated the two germline ends. The CDR3 nucleotides read TGCAGTGCTGGGGGCGGGAGTAAACTGTTTTTT. This encodes CSAGGGSKLFF.

This sequence joins TRBV11-2 and TRBJ2-1; D perhaps matches TRBD2 (6 bases). V lost 3 bases, J lost 6 bases, and 12 bases lay in between. From germline, CDR1 is SGHAT and CDR2 FQNNGV. CDR3 length: 14 amino acids. Here the CDR3 DNA reads TGTGCCAGCAGCTTCGGGGGACTTTTCAATGAGCAGTTCTTC. It translates to CASSFGGLFNEQFF.

The rearrangement joins TRBV5-6 to TRBJ2-5; D possibly corresponds to TRBD1 (6 bases). CDR3 length: 14 amino acids. Germline loops: CDR1 SGHDT, CDR2 YYEEEE. Between the trimmed V and J ends, which lost 3 bases and 4 bases, there was a span of 13 bases. The CDR3 loop reads CASSSYRVVETQYF. CDR3 bases: TGTGCCAGCAGCTCCTACAGGGTTGTAGAGACCCAGTACTTC.

This clone was counted only a few times. V usage is TRBV19 and J usage is TRBJ2-7, with 10 bases fitting TRBD1. CDR1 and CDR2 (germline): LNHDA, SQIVND (reference sequence). V shed 6 bases and J 2 bases; nucleotides not matched to a gene: 4. This CDR3 comprises 14 residues. The CDR3 sequence: CASSPGQGTYEQYF. The CDR3 DNA reads TGTGCCAGTAGCCCGGGACAGGGGACCTACGAGCAGTACTTC.

V and J are TRBV27 and TRBJ1-2; 11 nucleotides agree with TRBD1. The CDR3 is made up of 16 amino acids. CDR1 is MNHEY, CDR2 SMNVEV, per germline (reference sequence). V was pared by 4 bases and J by 5 bases, with 9 bases of the junction left unmatched. CDR3 in DNA: TGTGCCAGCAGTTCTAGGACAGGGGGCGAACCTTATGGCTACACCTTC. Its protein is CASSSRTGGEPYGYTF.

The CDR3 DNA is TGTGCCAGTAGTATAGTCGGGGGGCCCTACGAGCAGTACTTC. This translates into CASSIVGGPYEQYF. J is TRBJ2-7 and V is TRBV19; TRBD2 might be the D (7 bases). Trimming removed 1 base from V and 2 bases from J, with 9 bases in between. The CDR3 loop spans 14 amino acids. CDR1 is LNHDA and CDR2 is SQIVND in the germline V gene (reference sequence).

The gene calls are TRBV4-2 and TRBJ1-2; 8 nucleotides agree with TRBD1. V lost 4 bases to trimming and J lost 4 bases; unmatched junction nucleotides: 11. Germline V lookup: CDR1 LGHNA, CDR2 YNFKEQ. The CDR3 loop spans 16 amino acids. The chain's CDR3 is CASSPGPTGVSYGYTF. In DNA, the CDR3 is TGTGCCAGCAGCCCCGGTCCGACAGGGGTCAGCTATGGCTACACCTTC.

The chain links TRBV19 to TRBJ2-5; unclear D gene. Trimming cost V 4 bases and J 5 bases, with 11 bases left between them. The germline CDR1 and CDR2 sequences are LNHDA and SQIVND (reference sequence). This CDR3 region has 13 residues. DNA of the CDR3: TGTGCCAGTAGTAATAGTTTTGATGAGACCCAGTACTTC. Its protein product is CASSNSFDETQYF.